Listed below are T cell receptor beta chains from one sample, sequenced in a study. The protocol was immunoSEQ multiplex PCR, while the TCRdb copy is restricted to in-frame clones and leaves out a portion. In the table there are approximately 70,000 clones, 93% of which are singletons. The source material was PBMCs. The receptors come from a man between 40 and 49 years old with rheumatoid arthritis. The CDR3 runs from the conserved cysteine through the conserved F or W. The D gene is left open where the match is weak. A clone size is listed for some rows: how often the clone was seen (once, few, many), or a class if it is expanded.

CDR3: CASSVGTVPEAFF; DNA: TGCGCCAGCAGCGTAGGGACAGTCCCTGAAGCTTTCTTT; D: TRBD1; V: TRBV5-1; J: TRBJ1-1; size: .
CDR3: CASSSEGSSYEQYF; DNA: TGTGCCAGCAGCTCCGAGGGGAGTTCCTACGAGCAGTACTTC; D: .; V: TRBV5-6; J: TRBJ2-7; size: .
CDR3: CSVRTGGGTEAFF; DNA: TGCAGCGTTCGGACAGGAGGGGGGACTGAAGCTTTCTTT; D: TRBD1; V: TRBV29-1; J: TRBJ1-1; size: .
CDR3: CASSDRGSEKLFF; DNA: TGCGCCAGCAGTGATCGTGGGAGTGAAAAACTGTTTTTT; D: .; V: TRBV10-2; J: TRBJ1-4; size: .
CDR3: CASSLEAGSSFF; DNA: TGTGCCAGCAGCTTAGAGGCAGGGTCCTCTTTCTTT; D: .; V: TRBV7-9; J: TRBJ1-1; size: .
CDR3: CASSPRTGDQPQHF; DNA: TGTGCCAGCAGCCCACGGACAGGGGATCAGCCCCAGCATTTT; D: TRBD1; V: TRBV7-6; J: TRBJ1-5; size: once
CDR3: CASRQSSRTEAFF; DNA: TGTGCCAGCAGACAGAGCTCAAGAACTGAAGCTTTCTTT; D: .; V: TRBV7-6; J: TRBJ1-1; size: .
CDR3: CASKPGQGFSPLHF; DNA: TGTGCCAGCAAACCGGGACAGGGCTTCTCACCCCTCCACTTT; D: TRBD1; V: TRBV6-5; J: TRBJ1-6; size: .
CDR3: CASIGGGTEAFF; DNA: TGTGCCAGCATTGGGGGGGGGACTGAAGCTTTCTTT; D: .; V: TRBV6-5; J: TRBJ1-1; size: .
CDR3: CASSVAPSGSTNEQFF; DNA: TGTGCCAGCAGCGTAGCTCCTAGCGGGAGTACTAATGAGCAGTTCTTC; D: TRBD2; V: TRBV9; J: TRBJ2-1; size: .
CDR3: CATSDSRSGQPQHF; DNA: TGTGCCACCAGTGATTCTCGGTCGGGTCAGCCCCAGCATTTT; D: .; V: TRBV24-1; J: TRBJ1-5; size: .
CDR3: CATSTRLAGAFNEQFF; DNA: TGTGCCACCAGCACAAGACTAGCGGGAGCCTTTAATGAGCAGTTCTTC; D: TRBD2; V: TRBV15; J: TRBJ2-1; size: .
CDR3: CASSADRVDYEQYF; DNA: TGCGCCAGCAGCGCGGACAGGGTGGACTACGAGCAGTACTTC; D: TRBD1; V: TRBV10-1; J: TRBJ2-7; size: .
CDR3: CASSPVRGQGYGYTF; DNA: TGCGCCAGCAGCCCGGTAAGGGGGCAGGGCTATGGCTACACCTTC; D: TRBD1; V: TRBV5-1; J: TRBJ1-2; size: .
CDR3: CATQDRADGYTF; DNA: TGTGCCACTCAGGACAGGGCGGATGGCTACACCTTC; D: TRBD1; V: TRBV19; J: TRBJ1-2; size: .
CDR3: CASSSPPEGNYGYTF; DNA: TGTGCCAGCAGTTCCCCTCCCGAGGGTAACTATGGCTACACCTTC; D: .; V: TRBV28; J: TRBJ1-2; size: .
CDR3: CASSQGAGASTDTQYF; DNA: TGCGCCAGCAGCCAAGGAGCGGGGGCTAGCACAGATACGCAGTATTTT; D: TRBD2; V: TRBV4-3; J: TRBJ2-3; size: .
CDR3: CASSFSGRADETQYF; DNA: TGTGCCAGCAGTTTTAGCGGGAGGGCCGACGAGACCCAGTACTTC; D: TRBD2; V: TRBV6-5; J: TRBJ2-5; size: .
CDR3: CASRTRDRYNEQFF; DNA: TGCGCCAGCAGGACCCGGGACAGGTACAATGAGCAGTTCTTC; D: TRBD1; V: TRBV23-1; J: TRBJ2-1; size: .
CDR3: CASTIPGLVLAGELFF; DNA: TGTGCCAGCACCATTCCGGGACTAGTCCTTGCCGGGGAGCTGTTTTTT; D: TRBD2; V: TRBV28; J: TRBJ2-2; size: .
CDR3: CASSNAGNTEAFF; DNA: TGTGCCAGTAGTAACGCGGGGAACACTGAAGCTTTCTTT; D: .; V: TRBV19; J: TRBJ1-1; size: .
CDR3: CASSLVSPGGGGKTQYF; DNA: TGTGCCAGCAGCTTAGTATCACCGGGAGGCGGAGGAAAGACCCAGTACTTC; D: TRBD2; V: TRBV7-8; J: TRBJ2-5; size: once
CDR3: CASSLEGSYNEQFF; DNA: TGCGCCAGCAGCTTGGAGGGATCCTACAATGAGCAGTTCTTC; D: .; V: TRBV5-1; J: TRBJ2-1; size: once
CDR3: CASSPSSGRGDTQYF; DNA: TGCGCCAGCAGCCCCTCTAGCGGGAGAGGAGATACGCAGTATTTT; D: TRBD2; V: TRBV5-1; J: TRBJ2-3; size: .
CDR3: CASSRMDRGRDEQYF; DNA: TGTGCCAGCAGTCGAATGGACAGGGGGCGCGACGAGCAGTACTTC; D: TRBD1; V: TRBV6-5; J: TRBJ2-7; size: .
CDR3: CASSPEGGPGSEAFF; DNA: TGTGCCAGCAGCCCTGAGGGAGGCCCCGGGTCTGAAGCTTTCTTT; D: .; V: TRBV7-9; J: TRBJ1-1; size: .
CDR3: CASSPYTHKFF; DNA: TGTGCCAGCAGCCCCTACACACATAAGTTCTTC; D: .; V: TRBV12-3/TRBV12-4; J: TRBJ2-1; size: .
CDR3: CASSQDGGEDSPLHF; DNA: TGTGCCAGCAGCCAAGATGGGGGGGAGGATTCACCCCTCCACTTT; D: .; V: TRBV4-2; J: TRBJ1-6; size: few
CDR3: CASSQETDGSNQPQHF; DNA: TGCGCCAGCAGCCAAGAGACGGACGGAAGCAATCAGCCCCAGCATTTT; D: .; V: TRBV4-1; J: TRBJ1-5; size: .
CDR3: CASSPRGWPEAFF; DNA: TGTGCCAGCTCACCGAGGGGGTGGCCTGAAGCTTTCTTT; D: .; V: TRBV18; J: TRBJ1-1; size: .
CDR3: CASSPEWTGAYGYTF; DNA: TGTGCCAGCAGTCCAGAATGGACAGGCGCCTATGGCTACACCTTC; D: TRBD1; V: TRBV3-1/TRBV3-2; J: TRBJ1-2; size: .
CDR3: CASSPGGLAANTEAFF; DNA: TGTGCCAGTAGTCCTGGGGGGCTAGCGGCGAACACTGAAGCTTTCTTT; D: .; V: TRBV19; J: TRBJ1-1; size: .
CDR3: CASSRTDTGELFF; DNA: TGTGCCAGTAGTAGGACAGACACCGGGGAGCTGTTTTTT; D: .; V: TRBV19; J: TRBJ2-2; size: .
CDR3: CASSLVTGTEAFF; DNA: TGTGCCAGCAGCTTAGTTACAGGGACAGAAGCTTTCTTT; D: .; V: TRBV7-8; J: TRBJ1-1; size: .
CDR3: CAWTRGGNTEAFF; DNA: TGTGCCTGGACCCGGGGGGGGAACACTGAAGCTTTCTTT; D: .; V: TRBV30; J: TRBJ1-1; size: .
CDR3: CASSYSVRARRNEQFF; DNA: TGTGCCAGCAGTTACTCGGTCAGGGCACGTAGGAATGAGCAGTTCTTC; D: .; V: TRBV6-2/TRBV6-3; J: TRBJ2-1; size: .
CDR3: CASSLVVTNYGYTF; DNA: TGTGCCAGCAGCTTAGTTGTGACTAACTATGGCTACACCTTC; D: .; V: TRBV7-9; J: TRBJ1-2; size: .
CDR3: CASSLTAANSGANVLTF; DNA: TGTGCCAGCAGCTTAACAGCTGCTAACTCTGGGGCCAACGTCCTGACTTTC; D: .; V: TRBV7-3; J: TRBJ2-6; size: .
CDR3: CASSRGFEGGNTEAFF; DNA: TGCGCCAGCAGCAGGGGTTTCGAGGGCGGGAACACTGAAGCTTTCTTT; D: .; V: TRBV4-1; J: TRBJ1-1; size: .
CDR3: CASTAGGGNEKLFF; DNA: TGCGCCAGCACCGCAGGGGGTGGTAATGAAAAACTGTTTTTT; D: TRBD1; V: TRBV4-1; J: TRBJ1-4; size: once
CDR3: CASSYLPGRTEAFF; DNA: TGTGCCAGCAGTTACCTCCCGGGGAGGACTGAAGCTTTCTTT; D: .; V: TRBV6-5; J: TRBJ1-1; size: .
CDR3: CASSDRAGGYGYTF; DNA: TGTGCCAGCAGTGACCGGGCAGGGGGATATGGCTACACCTTC; D: TRBD1; V: TRBV6-4; J: TRBJ1-2; size: .